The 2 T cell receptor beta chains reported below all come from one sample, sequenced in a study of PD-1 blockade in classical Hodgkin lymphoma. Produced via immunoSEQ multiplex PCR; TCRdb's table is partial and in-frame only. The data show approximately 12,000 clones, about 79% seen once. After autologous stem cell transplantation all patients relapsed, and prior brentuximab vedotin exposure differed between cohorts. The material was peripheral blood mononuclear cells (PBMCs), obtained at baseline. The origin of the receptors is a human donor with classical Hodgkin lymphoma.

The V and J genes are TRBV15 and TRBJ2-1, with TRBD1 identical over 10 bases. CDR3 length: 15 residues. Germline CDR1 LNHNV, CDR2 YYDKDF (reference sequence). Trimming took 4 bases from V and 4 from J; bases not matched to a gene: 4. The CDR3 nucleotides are TGTGCCACCAGCAAAGACAGGGGGCCGTACAATGAGCAGTTCTTC. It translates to CATSKDRGPYNEQFF.

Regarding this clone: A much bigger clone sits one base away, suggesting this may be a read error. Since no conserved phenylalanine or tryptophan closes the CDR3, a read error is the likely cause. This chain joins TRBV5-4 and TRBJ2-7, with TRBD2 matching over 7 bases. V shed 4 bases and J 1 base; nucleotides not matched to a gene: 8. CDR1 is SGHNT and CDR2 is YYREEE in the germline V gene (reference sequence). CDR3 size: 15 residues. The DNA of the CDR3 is TGTGCCAGCAGCCAAGGGACTACCTATTCCTACGAGCAGTACCTC. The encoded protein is CASSQGTTYSYEQYL.